This T cell receptor beta chain was captured in a study of T-cell reconstitution after alpha-beta-depleted transplantation in children (dated by TCRdb to the mid-2010s). The study in broad terms: Using TCR repertoire profiling, the study followed T-cell immune reconstitution in a quantitative way in children after TCRalphabeta/CD19-depleted allogeneic hematopoietic cell transplantation.

The method was PCR. Data came from an Illumina HiSeq 2500. To normalize quantification of the TCRbeta repertoire, the TCR libraries were built with molecular barcoding that relied on unique molecular identifiers. TCRdb's own reprocessing of the public reads used fastp at Q25 and MiXCR and kept productive beta chains. Each record represents a unique CDR3 protein, reported with the most common genes and DNA among its rows. This sample is represented by 150,000 to 250,000 distinct CDR3 sequences; roughly 15% of them were singletons. Of the sample, approximately 13% falls within the top ten clones. V is trimmed back by 6 bases and J by 13 bases, and the junction contains 11 bases that no gene match accounts for. The CDR3 has 14 amino acids, counting the end cysteine and phenylalanine. The entry retains the CDR3 DNA only, 42 bases that are in frame from base 1. This clonotype was detected only a few times. What antigen it recognizes has not been identified. No base quality information exists; no much larger clone differs at one position.

The material was PBMCs from the stem cell graft donor, obtained from the stem cell graft. This sequence was found in a human donor who donated a stem cell graft to a child with acute lymphoblastic leukemia. The rearrangement joined TRBV12-3 or TRBV12-4 to TRBJ2-5; TRBD2 agrees with 13 junctional bases. The DNA reads as follows: TGTGCCAGCAGCGAAGGGACTAGCGGGAAGCAGGGGTACTTC. The resulting protein is CASSEGTSGKQGYF.